This T cell receptor (beta chain) appears in the sequencing data of a study of glioma-infiltrating T cells after dendritic cell vaccination. Turning to the study itself: Monocyte-derived dendritic cells, cultured seven days with IL-4 and GM-CSF, were pulsed with autologous tumor lysate.

The junction had 8 bases not matched to a gene; V was cut back by 6 bases and J by 4 bases. This CDR3 has 15 amino acids. Germline V lookup: CDR1 SNHLY, CDR2 FYNNEI. Study findings and constraints: Only a small number of patients had complete blood and tumor samples.

Worth noting for this clone: Its antigen is currently unknown.

As for time point: after dendritic cell vaccination, including at tumor progression/relapse. The immunoSEQ assay amplified TCRB CDR3 from up to roughly 2 ug DNA. This table comes from immunoSEQ multiplex PCR, and its TCRdb copy is limited to in-frame clones, with some not included. The table shows tens of thousands of clones, with roughly 83% occurring only once. This receptor was obtained from a human donor with glioblastoma. The specimen comprised blood, sampled after dendritic cell vaccination. This sequence joins TRBV2 and TRBJ2-5, with 10 bases lining up with TRBD1. In nucleotides, the CDR3 is TGTGCCAGCAGGATCCGGGACAGGGGCAGAGAGACCCAGTACTTC. Translating it yields CASRIRDRGRETQYF.